Listed here are 30 T cell receptor beta chains from one sample, sequenced in a study of graft-versus-host responses after intestinal transplantation. Profiling relied on immunoSEQ multiplex PCR, and the TCRdb table lists in-frame clones only, not all of them. This table has over 85,000 clones, just under 95% appearing once. Antigens of these TCRs are unknown. The sample was unstimulated CD8+ T cells sorted from spleen or lymph node cells, taken before intestinal transplant. The receptors here all came from a human donor who received an intestinal transplant.

The gene calls are TRBV14 and TRBJ2-7, with D possibly matching TRBD2 (6 bases). Trimming cost V 4 bases and J 6 bases, with 25 bases left between them. Germline assignment: CDR1 SGHDN and CDR2 FVKESK. This CDR3 comprises 17 residues. CDR3 bases: TGTGCCAGCAGCCTGGCGGGGAATCAGAGGACTACTGGCGAGCAGTACTTC. This translates into CASSLAGNQRTTGEQYF.

V gene TRBV6-1 combines with J gene TRBJ1-1; 8 bases are shared with TRBD1. This CDR3 comprises 15 residues. V lost 6 bases to trimming and J lost 5 bases; unmatched junction nucleotides: 11. Germline values: CDR1 MNHNS, CDR2 SASEGT. The CDR3 sequence is CASSLGQGLATEAFF. CDR3 bases: TGTGCCAGCAGCCTCGGACAGGGACTGGCAACTGAAGCTTTCTTT.

The V call is TRBV27, the J call TRBJ2-3; 11 bases map to TRBD2. Germline V lookup: CDR1 MNHEY, CDR2 SMNVEV (reference sequence). The CDR3 covers 15 residues. With V trimmed by 6 bases and J by 3 bases, 5 bases remained unmatched. CDR3 loop: CASRGSSGRTDTQYF. The CDR3 coding sequence is TGTGCCAGCAGAGGATCTAGCGGGAGGACAGATACGCAGTATTTT.

The chain is built from TRBV5-4 and TRBJ2-7; D may be TRBD1 (5 bases). The germline V and J ends were trimmed by 0 bases and 2 bases, with 12 bases remaining between them. The CDR3 totals 15 residues. Germline V gives CDR1 SGHNT, CDR2 YYREEE (reference sequence). The CDR3 coding sequence is TGTGCCAGCAGCTTGGGGCAGGGTGGCACCTACGAGCAGTACTTC. Translating it yields CASSLGQGGTYEQYF. The full variable domain, completed using reference TRBV5-4 and TRBJ2-7, is ETGVTQSPTHLIKTRGQQVTLRCSSQSGHNTVSWYQQALGQGPQFIFQYYREEENGRGNFPPRFSGLQFPNYSSELNVNALELDDSALYLCASSLGQGGTYEQYFGPGTRLTVT.

Notes on this clone: Relative to the germline gene, one junction end is altered; a read error may explain this. The chain employs TRBV7-9 and TRBJ2-7; D possibly corresponds to TRBD1 (6 bases). Germline CDR1 is SEHNR and CDR2 is FQNEAQ (reference sequence). The CDR3 is made up of 14 amino acids. In DNA, the CDR3 is TGTGCCAGCAGCTTAGTCGGGACAACTTCATCCTCTATCTTC. Amino acid sequence: CASSLVGTTSSSIF.

The chain joins TRBV4-2 to TRBJ2-3; the D gene is possibly TRBD2 (6 bases). Trimming pared 3 bases from V and 0 bases from J, leaving 16 bases between. The CDR3 spans 17 residues. Germline V gene sequence: CDR1 LGHNA, CDR2 YNFKEQ. The CDR3 is CASSHPEGGLSTDTQYF. Here the CDR3 DNA reads TGTGCCAGCAGCCACCCGGAGGGCGGGCTGAGCACAGATACGCAGTATTTT.

V is TRBV13 and J is TRBJ2-5; 7 nucleotides agree with TRBD2. With V trimmed by 1 base and J by 1 base, 6 bases remained unmatched. Per germline, CDR1 PRHDT and CDR2 FYEKMQ (reference sequence). The CDR3 spans 16 residues. CDR3 DNA sequence: TGTGCCAGCAGCTTAGTCGGGGCGGGGGTCCAAGAGACCCAGTACTTC. Translated, it gives CASSLVGAGVQETQYF.

This chain links TRBV27 with TRBJ2-7, with D perhaps matching TRBD2 (5 bases). Germline CDR1 MNHEY, CDR2 SMNVEV (reference sequence). This CDR3 has 14 amino acids. The ends were cut back, 0 bases at V and 4 bases at J, with 10 bases in the middle. CDR3 in DNA: TGTGCCAGCAGTTTATCGGAGGCTTCTTACGAGCAGTACTTC. This encodes CASSLSEASYEQYF.

In this sample, this clone turned up once. The chain joins TRBV5-8 to TRBJ1-1; tentative D call: TRBD1 (6 bases). Germline CDR1 SGHTS, CDR2 YDEGEE. This CDR3 region has 11 residues. Trimming removed 9 bases at V and 10 bases at J, with 16 bases between. This chain's CDR3 is CATQGGPGAFF. The CDR3 DNA follows: TGTGCCACACAGGGCGGGCCCGGAGCTTTCTTT.

V usage is TRBV6-6 and J usage is TRBJ1-1, with D maybe TRBD1 (5 bases). V was clipped by 0 bases and J by 4 bases, with 9 bases between them. The CDR3 has 14 residues. Germline lookup yields CDR1 MNHNY and CDR2 SVGAGI (reference sequence). CDR3 DNA: TGTGCCAGCAGTTACTCGATTGGGGGCACTGAAGCTTTCTTT. Translated: CASSYSIGGTEAFF.

The chain carries TRBV6-5 and TRBJ2-7; D unclear. Trimming took 6 bases from V and 0 from J, leaving 12 bases between them. The CDR3 length is 14 residues. Germline CDR1 and CDR2: MNHEY and SVGAGI. CDR3: CASSTRAHSYEQYF. CDR3 nucleotides: TGTGCCAGCAGCACCCGAGCGCACTCCTACGAGCAGTACTTC.

The chain has TRBV11-2 and TRBJ2-3; D is perhaps TRBD2 (6 bases). Germline V gene sequence: CDR1 SGHAT, CDR2 FQNNGV. The ends were cut back, 1 base at V and 2 bases at J, with 10 bases in the middle. This CDR3 contains 15 residues. In DNA, the CDR3 is TGTGCCAGCAGCTTAGGGACTACCTCCACAGATACGCAGTATTTT. Translating it yields CASSLGTTSTDTQYF.

The V gene is TRBV11-2, the J gene TRBJ2-7, with a possible D match to TRBD2 (5 bases). CDR3 length equals 13 residues. Deletions cut 5 bases from V and 3 bases from J, with 11 bases between. Germline CDR1 and CDR2: SGHAT and FQNNGV. Here the CDR3 reads CASSHGVGYEQYF. CDR3 DNA: TGTGCCAGCAGCCACGGGGTCGGCTACGAGCAGTACTTC.

J is TRBJ2-1 and V is TRBV7-3; weak D call: TRBD2 (6 bases). The germline CDR1 and CDR2 sequences are SGHTA and FQGTGA. V dropped 6 bases and J dropped 7 bases, with 19 bases sitting between them. The CDR3 extends over 15 amino acids. The DNA for the CDR3 is TGTGCCAGCAGGCCTAGCCCCGGGAGATTAAATGAGCAGTTCTTC. The encoded protein is CASRPSPGRLNEQFF.

This chain links TRBV5-6 with TRBJ1-2; D is unresolved. The germline V and J ends were trimmed by 0 bases and 3 bases, with 18 bases remaining between them. Per germline, CDR1 SGHDT and CDR2 YYEEEE. CDR3 length: 17 amino acids. The CDR3 nucleotides read TGTGCCAGCAGCTTGGAAGTAGGGCCCAAAATCGACTATGGCTACACCTTC. It is translated as CASSLEVGPKIDYGYTF.

The rearrangement links TRBV9 to TRBJ2-2; D perhaps matches TRBD1 (5 bases). The V end lost 0 bases, the J end lost 6 bases, and 9 bases lay between the germline ends. Germline CDR1 and CDR2: SGDLS and YYNGEE. CDR3 length: 14 amino acids. The CDR3 sequence: CASSVGGAAGELFF. The CDR3 nucleotides read TGTGCCAGCAGCGTAGGTGGGGCCGCCGGGGAGCTGTTTTTT.

V usage is TRBV11-2 and J usage is TRBJ2-7; D is unresolved. V lost 3 bases to trimming and J lost 6 bases, with 12 bases between them. The CDR3 has 13 amino acids. The germline gives CDR1 SGHAT, CDR2 FQNNGV. CDR3 in amino acids: CASSFHQRTEQYF. CDR3 bases: TGTGCCAGCAGCTTTCACCAACGGACCGAGCAGTACTTC.

The CDR3 reads CASSLGTRQSYEQYF. The CDR3 DNA reads as TGTGCCAGCAGCTTAGGTACGAGACAGTCCTACGAGCAGTACTTC. The rearrangement links TRBV11-3 to TRBJ2-7; perhaps TRBD1 as D (5 bases). The germline V gene encodes CDR1 SGHNT and CDR2 YENEEA. The CDR3 loop spans 15 amino acids. The V end lost 1 base, the J end lost 1 base, and 11 bases lay between the germline ends.

The rearrangement joins TRBV6-5 to TRBJ1-1; D gene uncertain. This CDR3 is built from 14 residues. The germline V gene encodes CDR1 MNHEY and CDR2 SVGAGI. Between the trimmed V and J ends, which lost 0 bases and 5 bases, there was a span of 10 bases. The CDR3 region is CASSYSGVPTEAFF. CDR3 sequence (DNA): TGTGCCAGCAGTTACTCGGGAGTGCCGACTGAAGCTTTCTTT.

The chain links TRBV7-3 to TRBJ2-5, with 8 bases that match TRBD2. CDR3 length: 13 residues. With 8 bases clipped from V and 7 bases from J, the junction kept 9 bases outside the gene matches. CDR1 SGHTA and CDR2 FQGTGA come from the germline V gene. DNA for the CDR3: TGTGCCAGCCGACCGGGACTAGGTTTGACCCAGTACTTC. Amino acids: CASRPGLGLTQYF.

The V call is TRBV5-4, the J call TRBJ2-3; D is perhaps TRBD1 or TRBD2 (5 bases each). This CDR3 region has 14 residues. V lost 4 bases and J lost 7, with 16 bases in between. The V gene's germline CDR1 is SGHNT and CDR2 YYREEE (reference sequence). The CDR3 coding sequence is TGTGCCAGCAGCATTTCAGGGAGTTCATATACGCAGTATTTT. Its translation: CASSISGSSYTQYF. Variable domain in full (rest from reference TRBV5-4 and TRBJ2-3): ETGVTQSPTHLIKTRGQQVTLRCSSQSGHNTVSWYQQALGQGPQFIFQYYREEENGRGNFPPRFSGLQFPNYSSELNVNALELDDSALYLCASSISGSSYTQYFGPGTRLTVL.

This clone is a singleton in its sample. The J gene is TRBJ2-1, the V gene TRBV29-1; possibly TRBD2 for D (5 bases). In germline, CDR1 is SQVTM, CDR2 ANQGSEA. Trimming pared 6 bases from V and 6 bases from J, leaving 9 bases between. The CDR3 totals 11 residues. The CDR3 here is CSVRDLNEQFF. In DNA form, the CDR3 reads TGCAGCGTCCGGGATCTCAATGAGCAGTTCTTC.

This chain's CDR3 is CAISLTGGGYEQYF. In DNA, the CDR3 is TGTGCCATCAGCCTGACAGGGGGCGGATACGAGCAGTACTTC. The chain recombines TRBV10-3 with TRBJ2-7, with TRBD1 matching 10 bases. The germline V gene encodes CDR1 ENHRY and CDR2 SYGVKD. The CDR3 runs 14 residues. V lost 6 bases, J lost 4 bases, and 6 bases stayed unmatched.

This clone has just one count. The V and J genes are TRBV19 and TRBJ2-1, with a tentative D call TRBD1 (5 bases). The CDR3 contains 13 residues. V was trimmed by 5 bases and J by 7 bases, leaving 12 bases between them. Germline CDR1 LNHDA, CDR2 SQIVND (reference sequence). This chain's CDR3 is CASSLQGQNEQFF. CDR3 nucleotides: TGTGCCAGTAGTCTCCAGGGTCAGAATGAGCAGTTCTTC.

The chain has TRBV5-6 and TRBJ1-1, with D perhaps matching TRBD1 (5 bases). The CDR3 has 11 amino acids. In germline, CDR1 is SGHDT, CDR2 YYEEEE. Trimming removed 4 bases at V and 6 bases at J, with 7 bases between. In nucleotides, the CDR3 is TGTGCCAGCAGCCAGGGTTCTGAAGCTTTCTTT. Protein product: CASSQGSEAFF.

The chain uses TRBV11-2 and TRBJ1-2; TRBD1 is a possible D gene (6 bases). The CDR3 extends over 14 amino acids. Germline V gene sequence: CDR1 SGHAT, CDR2 FQNNGV. Trimming removed 3 bases from V and 2 bases from J, with 10 bases in between. The DNA for the CDR3 is TGTGCCAGCAGCTTTCGACAGGCAAACTATGGCTACACCTTC. Protein: CASSFRQANYGYTF.

This chain uses TRBV7-8 with TRBJ2-7; D is perhaps TRBD1 or TRBD2 (5 bases each). The CDR3 loop spans 13 amino acids. V was pared by 1 base and J by 6 bases, with 10 bases between. Germline V gene lookup returns CDR1 SGHVS and CDR2 FQNEAQ. In DNA, the CDR3 is TGTGCCAGCAGCTTAGTTTGGGGGACCGAGCAGTACTTC. Its translation: CASSLVWGTEQYF.

The J gene is TRBJ2-7, the V gene TRBV5-8, with 8 nucleotides matching TRBD1. The CDR3 runs 15 residues. Trimming took 3 bases from V and 2 from J; bases not matched to a gene: 7. Germline values: CDR1 SGHTS, CDR2 YDEGEE. The DNA for the CDR3 is TGTGCCAGCAGCTCACTTTCGGGACAGGCCTACGAGCAGTACTTC. Translation gives CASSSLSGQAYEQYF.

This chain connects TRBV25-1 to TRBJ2-1; D may match TRBD1 or TRBD2 (5 bases each). Germline values: CDR1 MGHDK, CDR2 SYGVNS. The CDR3 sequence is 17 residues long. V was cut by 1 base and J by 5 bases, with 18 bases left in between. The CDR3 nucleotides read TGTGCCAGCAGTGAATCGGCACGGGACCCCAACGACAATGAGCAGTTCTTC. Its protein is CASSESARDPNDNEQFF.

The chain carries TRBV23-1 and TRBJ2-1; unclear D gene. TRBV23-1 is an ORF; its function is uncertain. This CDR3 has 15 residues. With 0 bases removed from V and 3 bases from J, the gap between germline ends came to 9 bases. CDR3: CASSQSLLYYNEQFF. CDR3 nucleotide sequence: TGCGCCAGCAGTCAATCCCTACTATACTACAATGAGCAGTTCTTC.